This TCR beta chain emerged from a study of tumor-infiltrating lymphocytes in primary liver carcinoma. Study-level points and caveats: Tumor-adjacent and tumor-blood pairs shared less of their repertoires than tumor region pairs shared.

Making TCR beta cDNA involved approximately 0.5 ug total RNA and a constant-region primer. Libraries covering TCR beta were generated through three nested multiplex PCR rounds (using a slightly modified ARM-PCR). Researchers ran the first two PCR rounds for roughly 11 cycles each with TRBV1-TRBV30 forward primers and a C-beta reverse primer. TCRdb re-derived calls from the multiplex PCR reads in MiXCR, one entry per CDR3 protein. The sample consists of about 96,000 distinct CDR3 sequences, about 70% of them appearing once. This CDR3 is built from 13 residues. Scientists recovered RNA and DNA together from roughly 20-30 mg of unsorted bulk tissue. Details on this clonotype: No antigen is known for it. Given the absence of the conserved phenylalanine or tryptophan at the CDR3 end, a read error is likely.

Sequenced input: tumor-adjacent normal liver tissue. The chain joins TRBV12-3 or TRBV12-4 to TRBJ1-1; TRBD1 aligns across 7 bases. This TCR was recovered from a man aged 35 to 55 with primary liver carcinoma and hepatitis B virus infection. CDR3 in DNA: TGTGCCAACAGTGTGACAGGGTTGACTGAAGCTTTCTAT. Encoded protein: CANSVTGLTEAFY.